This TCR beta chain was sequenced for a study of cytotoxic CD8 clonotypes in ibrutinib-treated CLL. This clone turned up a few times. The antigen remains undetermined. Study-level points and caveats: Clonality was elevated at ibrutinib response and had returned toward baseline at progression.

Deletions cut 6 bases from V and 3 bases from J, with 18 bases between. CDR1 and CDR2 (germline): WNHNN, SYGVQD (reference sequence). The CDR3 covers 15 residues. TCRdb's copy holds only in-frame clones and misses some; the assay was immunoSEQ multiplex PCR. Of about 24,000 clones listed, 65% to 80% were seen once; the top ten hold more than 40%. The chain employs TRBV10-1 and TRBJ2-7; D perhaps matches TRBD1 (5 bases). The sample here was PBMCs, taken after 12 months of ibrutinib treatment. The TCR sequence derives from a human donor with chronic lymphocytic leukemia. The CDR3 protein is CASRKGVRVRYEQYF. CDR3 sequence (DNA): TGCGCCAGCAGGAAGGGCGTCAGGGTGCGCTACGAGCAGTACTTC.